This passage covers 30 T cell receptor beta chains from one sample sequenced in a study of CD8+ T cells in alopecia areata. The study team obtained lesional scalp punch biopsies and peripheral blood from alopecia areata patients. Investigators isolated RNA and reverse transcribed it into cDNA to act as the sequencing template. Sequencing used immunoSEQ multiplex PCR; TCRdb keeps in-frame clones, though not all of them. This table has roughly 20,000 clones, around 62% appearing once. The source material was skin, sampled at week 0. Every receptor here comes from a human donor with alopecia areata.

Of note for this clone: No conserved phenylalanine or tryptophan ends this CDR3, so it is likely a read error. The rearrangement uses TRBV6-5 and TRBJ2-7; D gene uncertain. Germline CDR1 MNHEY, CDR2 SVGAGI. V was trimmed by 2 bases and J by 0 bases, leaving 8 bases between them. The CDR3 totals 14 residues. In DNA form, the CDR3 reads TGTGCCAGCAGTTACCTAGTAGACTCCTACGAGCAGTACTCC. It codes for CASSYLVDSYEQYS.

The chain combines TRBV5-1 with TRBJ1-2; maybe TRBD1 (5 bases). Germline CDR1 SGHRS, CDR2 YFSETQ. The V end was cut by 4 bases, the J end by 4 bases, with 11 bases between. The CDR3 is 13 amino acids. This chain's CDR3 is CASSAQGAYGYTF. The CDR3 DNA follows: TGCGCCAGCAGCGCCCAGGGAGCCTATGGCTACACCTTC.

The chain recombines TRBV5-1 with TRBJ2-1; weak D call: TRBD2 (5 bases). The CDR3 is made up of 13 amino acids. Trimming removed 5 bases from V and 6 bases from J, with 12 bases in between. CDR1 SGHRS and CDR2 YFSETQ come from the germline V gene. The chain's CDR3 is CASSYSSGNEQFF. The CDR3 coding sequence is TGCGCCAGCAGTTACTCGAGCGGCAATGAGCAGTTCTTC.

V gene TRBV5-6 combines with J gene TRBJ2-3; D is ambiguous. This CDR3 has 14 residues. V was trimmed by 2 bases and J by 7 bases, leaving 14 bases between them. The germline V gene has CDR1 SGHDT and CDR2 YYEEEE. CDR3 in amino acids: CASSFGTSLNTQYF. The DNA for the CDR3 is TGTGCCAGCAGCTTCGGAACTTCGCTGAATACGCAGTATTTT.

The V gene is TRBV7-2, the J gene TRBJ1-1, with 7 bases matching TRBD1. This CDR3 has 13 amino acids. From germline, CDR1 is SGHTA and CDR2 FQGNSA. V gave up 8 bases and J gave up 1 base; unmatched junction bases: 4. Here the CDR3 reads CASSGQQNTEAFF. CDR3 bases: TGTGCCAGCTCGGGACAGCAGAACACTGAAGCTTTCTTT. Drawing the rest from reference TRBV7-2 and TRBJ1-1, the complete variable domain is GAGVSQSPSNKVTEKGKDVELRCDPISGHTALYWYRQSLGQGLEFLIYFQGNSAPDKSGLPSDRFSAERTGGSVSTLTIQRTQQEDSAVYLCASSGQQNTEAFFGQGTRLTVV.

This clone turned up a few times. The chain joins TRBV7-2 to TRBJ2-1, with D possibly matching TRBD2 (6 bases). The CDR3 consists of 16 residues. The germline gives CDR1 SGHTA, CDR2 FQGNSA. The V gene lost 0 bases and the J gene lost 4 bases, with 13 bases spanning the gap. The CDR3 region is CASSLAPEGRYNEQFF. For the CDR3, the DNA is TGTGCCAGCAGCTTAGCCCCGGAGGGCAGGTACAATGAGCAGTTCTTC. Based on the CDR3 plus reference TRBV7-2 and TRBJ2-1, the full variable domain is GAGVSQSPSNKVTEKGKDVELRCDPISGHTALYWYRQSLGQGLEFLIYFQGNSAPDKSGLPSDRFSAERTGGSVSTLTIQRTQQEDSAVYLCASSLAPEGRYNEQFFGPGTRLTVL.

CDR3 region: CASSSGYLSTDTQYF. For the CDR3, the DNA is TGTGCCAGCAGTTCTGGGTACCTGAGCACAGATACGCAGTATTTT. The V and J genes are TRBV7-2 and TRBJ2-3; D is uncertain. The CDR3 has 15 residues. The germline V gene encodes CDR1 SGHTA and CDR2 FQGNSA. Trimming cost V 6 bases and J 0 bases, with 13 bases left between them. Full variable domain (rest looked up from reference TRBV7-2 and TRBJ2-3): GAGVSQSPSNKVTEKGKDVELRCDPISGHTALYWYRQSLGQGLEFLIYFQGNSAPDKSGLPSDRFSAERTGGSVSTLTIQRTQQEDSAVYLCASSSGYLSTDTQYFGPGTRLTVL.

This clone was observed a few times. The chain recombines TRBV7-2 with TRBJ2-7, with D maybe TRBD2 (5 bases). Trimming pared 0 bases from V and 5 bases from J, leaving 8 bases between. The CDR3 spans 13 residues. Germline lookup yields CDR1 SGHTA and CDR2 FQGNSA. The chain's CDR3 is CASSLAGAHEQYF. The CDR3 DNA reads as TGTGCCAGCAGCTTAGCGGGAGCCCACGAGCAGTACTTC.

Worth noting for this clone: Its ends do not fully match the called genes, so a read error is possible. The genes are TRBV6-5 and TRBJ1-3; no clear D. CDR3 size: 13 residues. Germline V gene sequence: CDR1 MNHEY, CDR2 SVGAGI. The CDR3 protein is CTSGYPEGNTIYF. The DNA for the CDR3 is TGTACCAGCGGATACCCGGAGGGAAACACCATATATTTT.

The chain combines TRBV11-3 with TRBJ2-3, with 8 bases matching TRBD1. Germline trimming cut 5 bases from V and 4 bases from J; bases unmatched to any gene: 11. Germline CDR1 and CDR2: SGHNT and YENEEA. The CDR3 totals 16 residues. CDR3 sequence reads: CASSLRGQATADTQYF. The CDR3 nucleotides are TGTGCCAGCAGCCTCCGGGGACAGGCCACAGCAGATACGCAGTATTTT.

The chain joins TRBV7-2 to TRBJ2-5; maybe TRBD1 (6 bases). Germline lookup yields CDR1 SGHTA and CDR2 FQGNSA. The CDR3 extends over 14 amino acids. Trimming took off 5 bases at V and 7 bases at J, with 17 bases between the two ends. For the CDR3, the DNA is TGTGCCAGCAGCCTCCCAGGGGATCGAGGGACCCAGTACTTC. This codes for CASSLPGDRGTQYF.

This chain connects TRBV21-1 to TRBJ2-5; the table's D call of TRBD2 was not tested on the DNA. TRBV21-1 is recorded as a pseudogene. The CDR3 runs 14 residues. CDR3 amino acids: CASSKDEDQETQYF. The DNA for the CDR3 is TGTGCCAGCAGCAAAGATGAGGATCAGGAGACCCAGTACTTC.

The genes are TRBV29-1 and TRBJ2-1; a weak D match, TRBD2 (7 bases). Germline lookup yields CDR1 SQVTM and CDR2 ANQGSEA. The CDR3 spans 16 residues. Trimming removed 8 bases at V and 0 bases at J, with 20 bases between. The CDR3 region is CSLLGGGVSSYNEQFF. The CDR3 nucleotides read TGCAGCCTCCTGGGCGGGGGCGTAAGCTCCTACAATGAGCAGTTCTTC.

This clone was picked up a small number of times. The chain carries TRBV22-1 and TRBJ2-6; TRBD2 was called by the table and not checked on the DNA. TRBV22-1 is a listed pseudogene. The CDR3 extends over 18 amino acids. CDR3 protein: CPGRGHGSEQSRANVLTF. The DNA for the CDR3 is TGTCCTGGGAGAGGCCACGGAAGCGAACAAAGTCGGGCCAACGTCCTGACTTTC.

The V call is TRBV9, the J call TRBJ2-3; D is perhaps TRBD1 or TRBD2 (5 bases each). The CDR3 extends over 16 amino acids. The germline V gene encodes CDR1 SGDLS and CDR2 YYNGEE. Trimming removed 0 bases at V and 2 bases at J, with 13 bases between. CDR3 region: CASSVVGDAATDTQYF. CDR3 nucleotide sequence: TGTGCCAGCAGCGTAGTAGGGGACGCAGCCACAGATACGCAGTATTTT.

A remark on this clone: Germline is not matched at one junction end, which may reflect a read error. V and J are TRBV2 and TRBJ2-5; D might be TRBD1 (6 bases). CDR1 and CDR2 (germline): SNHLY, FYNNEI. This CDR3 is 14 amino acids long. CDR3 amino acids: CTSRGWRSEETQYF. The CDR3, as DNA: TGTACCAGCAGGGGTTGGAGGTCCGAAGAGACCCAGTACTTC.

This chain uses TRBV6-5 with TRBJ2-5, with 10 bases lining up with TRBD1. The end of the DNA fits TRBJ2-7 better, so the J call may be wrong. The germline gives CDR1 MNHEY, CDR2 SVGAGI. CDR3 size: 14 residues. In DNA, the CDR3 is TGTGCCAGCAGCTACGGACAGGGGGGATACGAGCAGTACTTC. Translation gives CASSYGQGGYEQYF.

CDR3 in amino acids: CASSPGQGLYEQYF. The CDR3 DNA follows: TGTGCCAGCAGCCCGGGACAGGGTCTCTACGAGCAGTACTTC. This sequence joins TRBV6-5 and TRBJ2-7; TRBD1 matches 9 bases. V trimming: 6 bases; J trimming: 3 bases; junction bases outside the gene matches: 6. The CDR3 extends over 14 amino acids. Germline CDR1 is MNHEY and CDR2 is SVGAGI.

This clone has a single count. The CDR3 protein is CASSWTGYGRTDTQYF. CDR3 coding DNA: TGTGCCAGCAGTTGGACAGGGTATGGTAGGACAGATACGCAGTATTTT. The V and J genes are TRBV27 and TRBJ2-3, with 8 positions matching TRBD1. With V trimmed by 4 bases and J by 3 bases, 9 bases remained unmatched. CDR3 size: 16 residues. Per the germline V gene, CDR1 is MNHEY and CDR2 is SMNVEV (reference sequence).

This clone was seen only once. The chain uses TRBV4-3 and TRBJ2-7; 7 positions agree with TRBD1. In germline, CDR1 is LGHNA, CDR2 YSLEER. V shed 0 bases, J shed 0 bases, and the junction held 2 bases outside the gene matches. This CDR3 is 15 amino acids long. The DNA for the CDR3 is TGCGCCAGCAGCCAAGAAAAGGGGGCCTCCTACGAGCAGTACTTC. Its translation: CASSQEKGASYEQYF.

The rearrangement joins TRBV6-1 to TRBJ2-7; 13 positions agree with TRBD2. The germline V gene has CDR1 MNHNS and CDR2 SASEGT. Trimming at V came to 5 bases and at J to 5 bases, leaving 6 bases not matched to a gene. The CDR3 spans 15 residues. This CDR3 reads CASSLSLAGGDEQYF. In DNA, the CDR3 is TGTGCCAGCAGTCTATCACTAGCGGGGGGGGACGAGCAGTACTTC.

V gene TRBV4-3 combines with J gene TRBJ2-2; D is unclear. The CDR3 is made up of 16 amino acids. Trimming left V 0 bases short and J 7 bases short, with 15 bases between. Germline loops: CDR1 LGHNA, CDR2 YSLEER. The CDR3 DNA reads as TGCGCCAGCAGCCAAGATAAGGGCAGCTACTACGGGGAGCTGTTTTTT. Its translation is CASSQDKGSYYGELFF.

CDR3 bases: TGCGCCAGCAGCCAAGGAATACTAGCGGCGAAACTAAATACGCAGTATTTT. Amino acid sequence: CASSQGILAAKLNTQYF. V usage is TRBV4-1 and J usage is TRBJ2-3; 8 positions match TRBD2. Germline CDR1 and CDR2: MGHRA and YSYEKL. This CDR3 has 17 amino acids. After removal of 1 base from V and 7 bases from J, the junction contained 13 bases not matched to a gene.

V gene TRBV19 combines with J gene TRBJ1-6, with a possible D match to TRBD1 (6 bases). V gave up 3 bases and J gave up 4 bases, with 16 bases separating them. The CDR3 has 17 residues. CDR1 and CDR2 (germline): LNHDA, SQIVND (reference sequence). The chain's CDR3 is CASSIRPGTRYNSPLHF. The CDR3 DNA follows: TGTGCCAGTAGTATCAGGCCGGGGACACGATATAATTCACCCCTCCACTTT.

The V and J genes are TRBV6-5 and TRBJ1-2; D is unresolved. Trimming removed 0 bases at V and 2 bases at J, with 10 bases between. CDR3 length equals 15 residues. Germline V gives CDR1 MNHEY, CDR2 SVGAGI. CDR3 loop: CASSYSIYRNYGYTF. The CDR3 nucleotides read TGTGCCAGCAGTTACTCGATCTACAGAAACTATGGCTACACCTTC.

The chain is built from TRBV15 and TRBJ2-1; 11 nucleotides line up with TRBD2. With V trimmed by 5 bases and J by 7 bases, 16 bases remained unmatched. Germline lookup yields CDR1 LNHNV and CDR2 YYDKDF (reference sequence). This CDR3 is built from 18 residues. CDR3 nucleotide sequence: TGTGCCACCAGCTCCAACGGGGTAGCGGGGGGGGTGGAAAATGAGCAGTTCTTC. This sequence encodes CATSSNGVAGGVENEQFF.

The gene calls are TRBV4-1 and TRBJ2-6; perhaps TRBD1 as D (6 bases). Germline loops: CDR1 MGHRA, CDR2 YSYEKL. With 4 bases removed from V and 4 bases from J, the gap between germline ends came to 14 bases. The CDR3 is 16 amino acids. CDR3 bases: TGCGCCAGCAGCCCAACAGGGCAGCAAGGGGCCAACGTCCTGACTTTC. Translating it yields CASSPTGQQGANVLTF.

The V gene is TRBV18, the J gene TRBJ2-7; 7 bases are a match to TRBD1. V lost 1 base to trimming and J lost 4 bases; unmatched junction nucleotides: 4. Germline loops: CDR1 KGHSH, CDR2 LQKENI. There are 14 residues in the CDR3. The CDR3: CASSPRTGEYEQYF. CDR3 in DNA: TGTGCCAGCTCACCACGGACAGGAGAATACGAGCAGTACTTC. The complete variable domain, with remaining parts taken from reference TRBV18 and TRBJ2-7, reads NAGVMQNPRHLVRRRGQEARLRCSPMKGHSHVYWYRQLPEEGLKFMVYLQKENIIDESGMPKERFSAEFPKEGPSILRIQQVVRGDSAAYFCASSPRTGEYEQYFGPGTRLTVT.

This chain links TRBV7-2 with TRBJ2-5, with D unresolved. The V end was cut by 8 bases, the J end by 7 bases, with 17 bases between. The CDR3 covers 13 residues. Germline loops: CDR1 SGHTA, CDR2 FQGNSA. CDR3 sequence reads: CASSLTEWGTQYF. For the CDR3, the DNA is TGTGCCAGCTCCCTGACGGAATGGGGGACCCAGTACTTC.

The V call is TRBV23-1, the J call TRBJ2-2; D gene uncertain. TRBV23-1 has ORF status, its function being uncertain. The length of the CDR3 is 14 residues. The CDR3 bases are TGCACCCAACCGCTCAGACGGAACACCGGGGAGCTGTTTTTT. Its protein product is CTQPLRRNTGELFF.